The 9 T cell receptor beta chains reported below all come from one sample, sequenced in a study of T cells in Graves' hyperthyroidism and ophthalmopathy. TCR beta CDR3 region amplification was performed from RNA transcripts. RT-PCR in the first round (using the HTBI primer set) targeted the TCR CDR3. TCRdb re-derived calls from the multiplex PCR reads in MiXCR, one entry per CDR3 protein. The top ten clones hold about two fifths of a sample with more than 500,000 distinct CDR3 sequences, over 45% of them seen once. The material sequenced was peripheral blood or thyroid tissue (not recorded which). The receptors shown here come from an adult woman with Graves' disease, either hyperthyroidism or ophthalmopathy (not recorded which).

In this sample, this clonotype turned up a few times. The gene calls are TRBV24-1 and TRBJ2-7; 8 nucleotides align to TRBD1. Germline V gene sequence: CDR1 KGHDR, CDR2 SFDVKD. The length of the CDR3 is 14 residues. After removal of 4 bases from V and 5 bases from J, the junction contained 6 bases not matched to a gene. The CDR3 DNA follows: TGTGCCACCAGTGACCATGGACAGGGCCACGAGCAGTACTTC. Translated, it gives CATSDHGQGHEQYF.

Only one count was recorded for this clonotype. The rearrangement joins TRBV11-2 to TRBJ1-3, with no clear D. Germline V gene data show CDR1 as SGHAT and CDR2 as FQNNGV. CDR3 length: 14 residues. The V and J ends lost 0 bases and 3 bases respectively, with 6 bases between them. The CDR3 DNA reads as TGTGCCAGCAGCTTAGATGGCCTTGGAAACACCATATATTTT. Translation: CASSLDGLGNTIYF. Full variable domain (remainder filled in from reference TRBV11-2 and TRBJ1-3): EAGVAQSPRYKIIEKRQSVAFWCNPISGHATLYWYQQILGQGPKLLIQFQNNGVVDDSQLPKDRFSAERLKGVDSTLKIQPAKLEDSAVYLCASSLDGLGNTIYFGEGSWLTVV.

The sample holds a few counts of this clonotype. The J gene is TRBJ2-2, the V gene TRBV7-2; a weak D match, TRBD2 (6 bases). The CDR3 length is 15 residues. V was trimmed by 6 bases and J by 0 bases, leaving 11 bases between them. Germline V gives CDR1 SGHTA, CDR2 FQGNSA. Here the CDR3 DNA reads TGTGCCAGCAGTCGGGCTAGCGCGAACACCGGGGAGCTGTTTTTT. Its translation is CASSRASANTGELFF.

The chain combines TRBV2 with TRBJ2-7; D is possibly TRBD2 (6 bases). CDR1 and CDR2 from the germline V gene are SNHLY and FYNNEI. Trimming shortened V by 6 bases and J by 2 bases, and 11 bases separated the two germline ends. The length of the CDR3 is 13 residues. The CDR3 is CASRRGGTYEQYF. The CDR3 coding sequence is TGTGCCAGCAGACGGGGCGGGACCTACGAGCAGTACTTC.

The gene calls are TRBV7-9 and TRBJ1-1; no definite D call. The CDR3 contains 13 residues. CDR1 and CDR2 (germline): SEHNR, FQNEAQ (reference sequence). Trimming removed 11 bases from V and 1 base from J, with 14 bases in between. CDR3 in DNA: TGTGCCGACATATTTGCTAAGAACACTGAAGCTTTCTTT. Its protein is CADIFAKNTEAFF.

Written as DNA, the CDR3 is TGTGCCAGTAGAAATACGGGACAGGGTGGTGAAAAACTGTTTTTT. As protein: CASRNTGQGGEKLFF. The chain recombines TRBV19 with TRBJ1-4; 9 bases align to TRBD1. V was clipped by 6 bases and J by 7 bases; unmatched bases: 9. CDR1 LNHDA and CDR2 SQIVND come from the germline V gene (reference sequence). The CDR3 contains 15 residues.

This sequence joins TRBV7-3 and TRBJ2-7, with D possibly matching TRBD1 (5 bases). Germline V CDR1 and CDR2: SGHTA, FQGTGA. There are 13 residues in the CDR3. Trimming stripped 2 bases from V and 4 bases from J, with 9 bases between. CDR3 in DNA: TGTGCCAGCAGCTTAGCCAGGGATTACGAGCAGTACTTC. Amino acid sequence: CASSLARDYEQYF.

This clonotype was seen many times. This CDR3 reads CASSLGLTPGQNTEAFF. CDR3 bases: TGTGCCAGCAGCTTAGGCCTAACCCCGGGACAGAACACTGAAGCTTTCTTT. This chain uses TRBV7-8 with TRBJ1-1; D may be TRBD1 (6 bases). The CDR3 loop spans 17 amino acids. Between the trimmed V and J ends, which lost 1 base and 1 base, there was a span of 16 bases. Germline V gene sequence: CDR1 SGHVS, CDR2 FQNEAQ.

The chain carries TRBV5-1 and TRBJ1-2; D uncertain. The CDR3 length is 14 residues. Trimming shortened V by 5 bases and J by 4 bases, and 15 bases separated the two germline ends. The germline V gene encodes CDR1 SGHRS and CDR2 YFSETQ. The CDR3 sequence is CASRSQPTSYGYTF. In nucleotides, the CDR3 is TGCGCCAGCAGGTCTCAACCAACCTCCTATGGCTACACCTTC.